The 27 T cell receptor beta chains below were found in one sample sequenced in a study of shared clonotypes between healthy human individuals. This table comes from immunoSEQ multiplex PCR, and its TCRdb copy is limited to in-frame clones, with some not included. There are roughly 2.5 million clones in the sample; 85% to 95% occur only once, and around 0.15% lies in the top ten. The sequencing input was naive CD4+ T cells sorted from blood. The subset is: CD45RA+ positively selected. Receptors originate from a man younger than 30 in good health.

J is TRBJ1-2 and V is TRBV30, with unresolved D. The CDR3 contains 12 residues. V was trimmed by 4 bases and J by 2 bases, leaving 8 bases between them. CDR1 GTSNPN and CDR2 SVGIG come from the germline V gene (reference sequence). The CDR3: CAWTYENYGYTF. As DNA, the CDR3 is TGTGCCTGGACGTATGAAAACTATGGCTACACCTTC. The entire variable domain, with the rest obtained from reference TRBV30 and TRBJ1-2, is as follows: SQTIHQWPATLVQPVGSPLSLECTVEGTSNPNLYWYRQAAGRGLQLLFYSVGIGQISSEVPQNLSASRPQDRQFILSSKKLLLSDSGFYLCAWTYENYGYTFGSGTRLTVV.

The genes are TRBV2 and TRBJ1-6, with TRBD1 as a possible D gene (5 bases). Germline lookup yields CDR1 SNHLY and CDR2 FYNNEI. The CDR3 has 15 residues. V was trimmed by 7 bases and J by 7 bases, leaving 17 bases between them. DNA for the CDR3: TGTGCCAGCACTCGGATGGGGGTCCTAAATTCACCCCTCCACTTT. Translation gives CASTRMGVLNSPLHF.

This clone was counted a single time. The chain joins TRBV28 to TRBJ1-3; D is unclear. In germline, CDR1 is MDHEN, CDR2 SYDVKM. Trimming left V 7 bases short and J 4 bases short, with 14 bases between. This CDR3 comprises 14 residues. The CDR3 protein is CASTPHKLGNTIYF. The CDR3 region has the DNA TGTGCCAGCACACCACACAAATTGGGAAACACCATATATTTT.

The chain has TRBV11-2 and TRBJ2-3; weak D call: TRBD2 (5 bases). In germline, CDR1 is SGHAT, CDR2 FQNNGV. The CDR3 loop spans 15 amino acids. With 1 base removed from V and 4 bases from J, the gap between germline ends came to 12 bases. This CDR3 is CASSLGSGLADTQYF. The CDR3 nucleotides read TGTGCCAGCAGCTTAGGGAGCGGTTTGGCAGATACGCAGTATTTT.

A word on this clone: Other DNA sequences from this sample encode an identical CDR3 as well. The chain combines TRBV11-2 with TRBJ1-1; 8 positions agree with TRBD1. V lost 5 bases to trimming and J lost 6 bases; unmatched junction nucleotides: 5. Germline CDR1 and CDR2: SGHAT and FQNNGV. The CDR3 is made up of 13 amino acids. CDR3 nucleotides: TGTGCCAGCAGCCTCGACAGGGGCGCTGAAGCTTTCTTT. This sequence encodes CASSLDRGAEAFF.

V is TRBV10-1 and J is TRBJ2-2; 12 nucleotides agree with TRBD2. In germline, CDR1 is WNHNN, CDR2 SYGVQD (reference sequence). With V trimmed by 3 bases and J by 0 bases, 8 bases remained unmatched. CDR3 length: 19 residues. The CDR3 DNA reads TGCGCCAGCAGTGAACTAGCGGGGGGCGCCTTTACGAACACCGGGGAGCTGTTTTTT. Its protein is CASSELAGGAFTNTGELFF.

This chain connects TRBV25-1 to TRBJ1-3; D not resolved. Germline V gene data show CDR1 as MGHDK and CDR2 as SYGVNS. With 5 bases removed from V and 2 bases from J, the gap between germline ends came to 7 bases. CDR3 size: 13 residues. CDR3 nucleotides: TGTGCCAGCAGTATAGGACCTGGAAACACCATATATTTT. It is translated as CASSIGPGNTIYF. Supplemented by reference TRBV25-1 and TRBJ1-3, the full variable domain reads EADIYQTPRYLVIGTGKKITLECSQTMGHDKMYWYQQDPGMELHLIHYSYGVNSTEKGDLSSESTVSRIRTEHFPLTLESARPSHTSQYLCASSIGPGNTIYFGEGSWLTVV.

V and J are TRBV6-5 and TRBJ1-6, with D unclear. This CDR3 is 14 amino acids long. Germline CDR1 and CDR2: MNHEY and SVGAGI. The V end lost 2 bases, the J end lost 8 bases, and 10 bases lay between the germline ends. The CDR3 sequence is CASSYQGRDSPLHF. For the CDR3, the DNA is TGTGCCAGCAGTTACCAAGGGCGAGATTCACCCCTCCACTTT.

The chain carries TRBV29-1 and TRBJ1-1, with no clear D. There are 13 residues in the CDR3. CDR1 and CDR2 (germline): SQVTM, ANQGSEA. Trimming cost V 6 bases and J 0 bases, with 11 bases left between them. The CDR3 DNA sequence: TGCAGCGTCGTACAGAAAATGAACACTGAAGCTTTCTTT. Protein sequence: CSVVQKMNTEAFF.

The chain is built from TRBV19 and TRBJ1-2; D perhaps matches TRBD1 (6 bases). V lost 5 bases and J lost 4, with 17 bases in between. The V gene's germline CDR1 is LNHDA and CDR2 SQIVND (reference sequence). The CDR3 consists of 15 residues. The CDR3 spells CASSLLRGAGYGYTF. DNA for the CDR3: TGTGCCAGTAGTTTACTCCGGGGGGCAGGCTATGGCTACACCTTC. The whole variable domain, filled in from reference TRBV19 and TRBJ1-2, reads DGGITQSPKYLFRKEGQNVTLSCEQNLNHDAMYWYRQDPGQGLRLIYYSQIVNDFQKGDIAEGYSVSREKKESFPLTVTSAQKNPTAFYLCASSLLRGAGYGYTFGSGTRLTVV.

Notes on this clone: Other DNA sequences in this sample translate to the same CDR3. The chain employs TRBV18 and TRBJ2-7, with 7 bases aligning to TRBD1. V lost 3 bases to trimming and J lost 0 bases; unmatched junction nucleotides: 5. Germline lookup yields CDR1 KGHSH and CDR2 LQKENI. The CDR3 totals 15 residues. This chain's CDR3 is CASSPGTVSSYEQYF. The CDR3 DNA is TGTGCCAGCTCACCTGGGACAGTCAGCTCCTACGAGCAGTACTTC.

The CDR3: CAWSLGKGALFYNEQFF. CDR3 sequence (DNA): TGTGCCTGGAGCCTGGGGAAGGGGGCCCTCTTCTACAATGAGCAGTTCTTC. The chain combines TRBV30 with TRBJ2-1; 7 positions agree with TRBD1. This CDR3 is 17 amino acids long. Trimming removed 3 bases from V and 3 bases from J; junction bases left unmatched: 14. In germline, CDR1 is GTSNPN, CDR2 SVGIG (reference sequence).

The CDR3 protein is CASSFWGPRNQPQHF. In nucleotides, the CDR3 is TGTGCCAGCAGTTTTTGGGGGCCTAGAAATCAGCCCCAGCATTTT. The rearrangement uses TRBV27 and TRBJ1-5, with a tentative D call TRBD1 (6 bases). Looked up from germline, CDR1 is MNHEY and CDR2 is SMNVEV (reference sequence). Deletions cut 3 bases from V and 4 bases from J, with 13 bases between. The CDR3 is 15 amino acids.

V and J are TRBV2 and TRBJ2-7; D call uncertain. The CDR3 length is 13 residues. CDR1 and CDR2 from the germline V gene are SNHLY and FYNNEI. V lost 8 bases and J lost 5, with 16 bases in between. In nucleotides, the CDR3 is TGTGCCAGCGGTATGGACCGCCCCAACGAGCAGTACTTC. Translating it yields CASGMDRPNEQYF.

This chain joins TRBV19 and TRBJ1-1; TRBD1 might be the D (5 bases). Germline V gene data show CDR1 as LNHDA and CDR2 as SQIVND (reference sequence). Trimming stripped 3 bases from V and 6 bases from J, with 17 bases between. The CDR3 is 15 residues long. The CDR3, as DNA: TGTGCCAGTAGTATGATCACAGTGGGGGTGTCTGAAGCTTTCTTT. Translated: CASSMITVGVSEAFF.

The chain carries TRBV10-3 and TRBJ2-3, with D unresolved. Looked up from germline, CDR1 is ENHRY and CDR2 is SYGVKD. The CDR3 spans 13 residues. V shed 11 bases and J shed 0 bases, with 12 bases lying between them. The CDR3 region has the DNA TGTGCCCCCCCCTTTGCTAGCACAGATACGCAGTATTTT. This encodes CAPPFASTDTQYF.

In regard to this clone: Relative to the germline gene, one junction end is altered; a read error may explain this. The chain has TRBV5-4 and TRBJ2-3; 11 bases are shared with TRBD2. CDR1 and CDR2 (germline): SGHNT, YYREEE (reference sequence). CDR3 length equals 13 residues. The CDR3 DNA follows: TGTGCCAGCAGCTTGGACCCTAGCGGGAGGCCGTACTGG. Translated: CASSLDPSGRPYW.

Comments on this clone: This sample also contains other DNA sequences that code for the same CDR3. The V and J genes are TRBV19 and TRBJ1-2; a weak D match, TRBD1 (5 bases). The CDR3 is 15 amino acids. CDR1 and CDR2 from the germline V gene are LNHDA and SQIVND (reference sequence). V dropped 3 bases and J dropped 5 bases, with 16 bases sitting between them. The CDR3 bases are TGTGCCAGTAGTATCACCCTCAGGGAGAATTATGGCTACACCTTC. Its protein product is CASSITLRENYGYTF.

The chain is built from TRBV5-1 and TRBJ2-1; TRBD2 matches at 10 bases. The V and J ends lost 4 bases and 0 bases, in that order; junction bases with no gene match: 7. CDR3 size: 17 residues. The germline CDR1 and CDR2 sequences are SGHRS and YFSETQ. CDR3 amino acids: CASSARTSGSSYNEQFF. CDR3 DNA: TGCGCCAGCAGCGCCCGGACTAGCGGAAGCTCCTACAATGAGCAGTTCTTC.

Details on this clone: A junction boundary mismatches the germline segment, possibly from a read error. V and J are TRBV6-5 and TRBJ1-1, with D possibly matching TRBD1 (5 bases). Germline V gives CDR1 MNHEY, CDR2 SVGAGI. The CDR3 runs 15 residues. CDR3 DNA sequence: TGTGCCAGCAGTTACTCTTGGGCAGGGAACGCTGAAGCTTTCTTT. This sequence encodes CASSYSWAGNAEAFF.

V and J are TRBV11-3 and TRBJ2-2; D is possibly TRBD2 (6 bases). Looked up from germline, CDR1 is SGHNT and CDR2 is YENEEA. The CDR3 loop spans 14 amino acids. Between the trimmed V and J ends, which lost 3 bases and 4 bases, there was a span of 9 bases. In DNA form, the CDR3 reads TGTGCCAGCAGCTTGGGAGGAGCCACCGGGGAGCTGTTTTTT. This codes for CASSLGGATGELFF.

This chain connects TRBV27 to TRBJ2-7; 7 bases align to TRBD1. This CDR3 is 14 amino acids long. Germline CDR1 MNHEY, CDR2 SMNVEV (reference sequence). V dropped 6 bases and J dropped 3; count of bases not matched to a gene: 8. The CDR3 is CASSRQGRVYEQYF. The CDR3 nucleotides are TGTGCCAGCAGCCGACAGGGTAGAGTCTACGAGCAGTACTTC.

CDR3 coding DNA: TGTGCCAGCAGCCGAGGTGTGCAGGAACAATATACGCAGTATTTT. It encodes CASSRGVQEQYTQYF. The V gene is TRBV2, the J gene TRBJ2-3; D is ambiguous. There are 15 residues in the CDR3. V was trimmed by 6 bases and J by 7 bases, leaving 20 bases between them. CDR1 is SNHLY and CDR2 is FYNNEI in the germline V gene. Supplemented by reference TRBV2 and TRBJ2-3, the full variable domain reads EPEVTQTPSHQVTQMGQEVILRCVPISNHLYFYWYRQILGQKVEFLVSFYNNEISEKSEIFDDQFSVERPDGSNFTLKIRSTKLEDSAMYFCASSRGVQEQYTQYFGPGTRLTVL.

The chain recombines TRBV2 with TRBJ2-5; a weak D match, TRBD2 (5 bases). Trimming left V 4 bases short and J 5 bases short, with 14 bases between. Germline V gene data show CDR1 as SNHLY and CDR2 as FYNNEI. The CDR3 is made up of 14 amino acids. Here the CDR3 reads CASSVGSAQETQYF. Here the CDR3 DNA reads TGTGCCAGCAGTGTAGGGAGTGCCCAGGAGACCCAGTACTTC.

The chain links TRBV5-1 to TRBJ2-6; D gene unclear. CDR1 is SGHRS, CDR2 YFSETQ, per germline. This CDR3 contains 15 residues. V was clipped by 5 bases and J by 4 bases, with 13 bases between them. The CDR3 DNA reads as TGCGCCAGCAGGCCTCAGGTTTCGGGGGCCAACGTCCTGACTTTC. This sequence encodes CASRPQVSGANVLTF.

This clone occurred once. This sequence joins TRBV20-1 and TRBJ2-1; possibly TRBD2 for D (7 bases). The CDR3 is 11 residues long. The ends were cut back, 5 bases at V and 14 bases at J, with 16 bases in the middle. Germline CDR1 DFQATT, CDR2 SNEGSKA (reference sequence). CDR3 loop: CSAVKGGREFF. The CDR3 bases are TGCAGTGCTGTCAAGGGGGGGAGAGAGTTCTTC.

This rearrangement joins TRBV7-2 to TRBJ2-1; D is unresolved. Trimming stripped 5 bases from V and 0 bases from J, with 17 bases between. Germline lookup yields CDR1 SGHTA and CDR2 FQGNSA. This CDR3 region has 17 residues. The CDR3, as DNA: TGTGCCAGCAGCCCCGCTTGGTTCGGGCCCTCCTACAATGAGCAGTTCTTC. This codes for CASSPAWFGPSYNEQFF.